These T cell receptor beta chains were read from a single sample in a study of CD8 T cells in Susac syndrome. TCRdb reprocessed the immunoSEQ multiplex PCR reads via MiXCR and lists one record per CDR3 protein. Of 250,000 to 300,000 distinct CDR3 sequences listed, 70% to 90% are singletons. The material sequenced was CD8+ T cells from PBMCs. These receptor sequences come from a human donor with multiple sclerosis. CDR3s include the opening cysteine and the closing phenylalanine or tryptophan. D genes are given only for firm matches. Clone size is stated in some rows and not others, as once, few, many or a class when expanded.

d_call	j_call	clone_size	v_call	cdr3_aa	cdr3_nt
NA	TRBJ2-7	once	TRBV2	CASKELGGFLDEQYF	TGTGCCAGCAAAGAACTTGGCGGGTTTTTGGACGAGCAGTACTTC
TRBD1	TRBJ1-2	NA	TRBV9	CASSVGTGVYGYTF	TGTGCCAGCAGCGTAGGAACAGGGGTTTATGGCTACACCTTC
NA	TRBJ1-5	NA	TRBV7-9	CASSPLSGAGQPQHF	TGTGCCAGCAGCCCTCTAAGTGGGGCAGGTCAGCCCCAGCATTTT
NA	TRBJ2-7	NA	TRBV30	CAGEPGNSYEQYF	TGTGCCGGTGAGCCGGGCAACTCCTACGAGCAGTACTTC
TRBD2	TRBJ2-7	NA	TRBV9	CASSVGLAGEEEQYF	TGTGCCAGCAGCGTAGGGCTAGCGGGAGAGGAGGAGCAGTACTTC
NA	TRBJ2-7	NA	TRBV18	CASSPWGSYEQYF	TGTGCCAGCTCACCATGGGGGTCTTACGAGCAGTACTTC
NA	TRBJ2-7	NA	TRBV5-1	CASSLRDGPYEQYF	TGCGCCAGCAGCCTCCGGGACGGCCCCTACGAGCAGTACTTC
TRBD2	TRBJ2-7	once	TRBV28	CASSFPPPGTSGSYEQYF	TGTGCCAGCAGTTTCCCACCTCCCGGGACTAGCGGGAGTTACGAGCAGTACTTC
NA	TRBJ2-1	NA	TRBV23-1	CASSRKLVNEQFF	TGCGCCAGCAGTCGGAAACTAGTCAATGAGCAGTTCTTC
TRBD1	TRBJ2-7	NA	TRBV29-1	CSVTSGQISYEQYF	TGCAGCGTAACGTCGGGACAGATCTCCTACGAGCAGTACTTC
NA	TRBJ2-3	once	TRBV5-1	CASSGRQGRDTDTQYF	TGCGCCAGCAGCGGACGACAGGGGAGGGACACAGATACGCAGTATTTT
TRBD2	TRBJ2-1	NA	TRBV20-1	CSASPFTSGYNEQFF	TGCAGTGCTAGCCCTTTTACTAGCGGATACAATGAGCAGTTCTTC
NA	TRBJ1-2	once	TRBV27	CASSLRHRAGYTF	TGTGCCAGCAGTTTACGACACAGGGCTGGCTACACCTTC
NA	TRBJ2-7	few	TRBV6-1	CASSLPSTREDYEQYF	TGTGCCAGCAGTCTCCCTTCCACTAGGGAAGACTACGAGCAGTACTTC
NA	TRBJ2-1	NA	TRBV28	CATSKGGGHEQFF	TGTGCAACGTCAAAGGGGGGGGGCCATGAGCAGTTCTTC
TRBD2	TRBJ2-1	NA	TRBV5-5	CASSPGLAGNREQFF	TGTGCCAGCAGCCCCGGACTAGCGGGAAATCGTGAGCAGTTCTTC
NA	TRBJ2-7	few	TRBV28	CASTLGQRAGEQYF	TGTGCCAGCACCTTAGGGCAGAGGGCGGGCGAGCAGTACTTC
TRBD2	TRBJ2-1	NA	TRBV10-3	CAISEETSGYNEQFF	TGTGCCATCAGTGAAGAGACTAGCGGTTACAATGAGCAGTTCTTC
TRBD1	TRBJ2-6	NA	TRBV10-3	CAISESGAGTGWSGANVLTF	TGTGCCATCAGTGAGTCTGGGGCGGGGACAGGCTGGTCTGGGGCCAACGTCCTGACTTTC
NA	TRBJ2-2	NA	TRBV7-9	CASSLGVRGIGELFF	TGTGCCAGCAGCTTAGGCGTCAGGGGAATCGGGGAGCTGTTTTTT
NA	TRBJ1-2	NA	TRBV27	CASSHGGLNYGYTF	TGTGCCAGCAGCCACGGTGGGTTGAACTATGGCTACACCTTC
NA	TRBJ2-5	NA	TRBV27	CASRDGPTETQYF	TGTGCCAGCAGGGACGGCCCTACAGAGACCCAGTACTTC
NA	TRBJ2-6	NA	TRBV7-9	CASSPAEAGANVLTF	TGTGCCAGCAGCCCCGCTGAAGCGGGGGCCAACGTCCTGACTTTC
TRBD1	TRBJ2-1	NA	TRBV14	CASSSGTQLQGNHNEQFF	TGTGCCAGCAGTTCCGGGACGCAGCTACAGGGGAACCACAATGAGCAGTTCTTC
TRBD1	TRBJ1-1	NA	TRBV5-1	CASSERTGSNTEAFF	TGCGCCAGCAGCGAACGGACAGGTTCGAACACTGAAGCTTTCTTT
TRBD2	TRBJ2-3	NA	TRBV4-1	CASSQLAASTDTQYF	TGCGCCAGCAGCCAACTAGCGGCCAGCACAGATACGCAGTATTTT
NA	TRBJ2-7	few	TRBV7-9	CASSRDVYEQYF	TGTGCCAGCAGCCGGGACGTATACGAGCAGTACTTC
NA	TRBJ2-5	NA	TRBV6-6	CASSLRSSGETQYF	TGTGCCAGCAGTCTACGGTCCTCTGGGGAGACCCAGTACTTC
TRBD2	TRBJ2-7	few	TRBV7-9	CASSHAEREGPYEQYF	TGTGCCAGCAGCCATGCAGAGCGGGAGGGCCCTTACGAGCAGTACTTC
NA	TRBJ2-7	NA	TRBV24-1	CATSDLRSVSPYEQYF	TGTGCCACCAGTGATTTAAGGAGCGTCAGCCCCTACGAGCAGTACTTC
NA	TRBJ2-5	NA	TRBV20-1	CSARGPNERGGEYQETQYF	TGCAGTGCTAGAGGACCTAATGAGAGAGGCGGAGAGTACCAAGAGACCCAGTACTTC
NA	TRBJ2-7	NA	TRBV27	CASSIRGSPYTYEQYF	TGTGCCAGCAGTATTCGCGGGTCCCCCTATACCTACGAGCAGTACTTC
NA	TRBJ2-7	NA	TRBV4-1	CASSQGLEYEQYF	TGCGCCAGCAGCCAAGGTCTAGAATACGAGCAGTACTTC
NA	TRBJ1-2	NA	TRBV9	CASSVFEGRSSSNYGYTF	TGTGCCAGCAGCGTATTCGAAGGGAGGAGTTCCTCTAACTATGGCTACACCTTC
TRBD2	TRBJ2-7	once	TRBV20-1	CSATPLPGLAAVRQYF	TGCAGTGCAACGCCGCTCCCGGGACTAGCGGCCGTAAGGCAGTACTTC
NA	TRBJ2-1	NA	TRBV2	CASSAARGNEQFF	TGTGCCAGCAGTGCGGCGCGAGGGAATGAGCAGTTCTTC
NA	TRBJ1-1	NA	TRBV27	CASSIDRLGTEAFF	TGTGCCAGCAGTATAGACAGACTGGGCACTGAAGCTTTCTTT
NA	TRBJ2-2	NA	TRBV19	CASSSGPRAGELFF	TGTGCCAGTAGTAGTGGCCCTCGGGCCGGGGAGCTGTTTTTT
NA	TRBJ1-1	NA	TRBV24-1	CATSGTERNTEAFF	TGTGCCACCAGTGGGACAGAAAGAAACACTGAAGCTTTCTTT
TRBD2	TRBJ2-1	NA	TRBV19	CASSIDLGRGAVISNEQFF	TGTGCCAGTAGTATAGATCTGGGGCGGGGGGCTGTCATATCCAATGAGCAGTTCTTC
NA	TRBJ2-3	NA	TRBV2	CASSEEFTDTQYF	TGTGCCAGCAGTGAGGAGTTCACAGATACGCAGTATTTT
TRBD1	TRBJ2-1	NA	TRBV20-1	CSARKTGASSYNEQFF	TGCAGTGCAAGGAAAACAGGGGCCAGCTCCTACAATGAGCAGTTCTTC
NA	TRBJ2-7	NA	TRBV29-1	CSVEFAPGGRTYEQYF	TGCAGCGTTGAATTTGCCCCAGGTGGGAGGACCTACGAGCAGTACTTC